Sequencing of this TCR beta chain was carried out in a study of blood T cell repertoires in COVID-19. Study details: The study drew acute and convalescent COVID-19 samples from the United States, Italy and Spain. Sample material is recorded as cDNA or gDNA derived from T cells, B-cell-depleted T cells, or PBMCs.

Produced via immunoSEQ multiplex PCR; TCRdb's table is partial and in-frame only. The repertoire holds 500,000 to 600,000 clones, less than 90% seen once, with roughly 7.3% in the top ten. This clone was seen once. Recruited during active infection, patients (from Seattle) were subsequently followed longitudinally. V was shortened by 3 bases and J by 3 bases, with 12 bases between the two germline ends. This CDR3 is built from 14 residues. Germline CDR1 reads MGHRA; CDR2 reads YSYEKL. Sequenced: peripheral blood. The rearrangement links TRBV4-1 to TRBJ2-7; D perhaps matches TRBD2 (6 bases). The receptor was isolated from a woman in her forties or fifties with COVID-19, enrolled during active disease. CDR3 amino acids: CASSHATGVYEQYF. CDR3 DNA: TGCGCCAGCAGCCACGCTACGGGGGTCTACGAGCAGTACTTC.